This T cell receptor (beta chain) derives from a study of CD8 T cells in Susac syndrome. The T cells that were sequenced for TCR beta were CD8+ and CD4+ cells from blood. When the RNA was reverse transcribed, random hexamers were used with an input of about 0.45 to 1 ug. The amplification used immunoSEQ multiplex PCR on TCR beta CDR3; it spanned 54 Vbeta and 13 Jbeta. TCRdb re-analysed the immunoSEQ multiplex PCR reads in MiXCR, keeping a single row per CDR3 protein. The sample contains over 150,000 distinct CDR3 sequences, about 94% of which appear only once. Trimming pared 2 bases from V and 9 bases from J, leaving 13 bases between. Germline V gives CDR1 SGHAT, CDR2 FQNNGV. The CDR3 contains 13 residues.

The source material was CD4+ T cells from PBMCs. This sequence was found in a human donor with multiple sclerosis. V is TRBV11-2 and J is TRBJ1-1; D gene uncertain. The CDR3 sequence: CASSLLRQLQAFF. Written as DNA, the CDR3 is TGTGCCAGCAGCTTACTCCGGCAGCTTCAAGCTTTCTTT.